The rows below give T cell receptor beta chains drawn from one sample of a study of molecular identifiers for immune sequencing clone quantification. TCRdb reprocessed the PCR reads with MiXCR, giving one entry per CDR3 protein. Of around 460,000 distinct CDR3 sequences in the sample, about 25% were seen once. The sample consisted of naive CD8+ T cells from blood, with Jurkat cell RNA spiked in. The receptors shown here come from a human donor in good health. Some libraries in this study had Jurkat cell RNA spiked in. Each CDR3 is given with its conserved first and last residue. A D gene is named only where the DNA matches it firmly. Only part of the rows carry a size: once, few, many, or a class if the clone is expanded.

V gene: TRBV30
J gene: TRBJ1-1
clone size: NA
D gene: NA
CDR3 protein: CAWSAPDRNTEAFF
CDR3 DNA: TGTGCCTGGAGTGCCCCCGACAGGAACACTGAAGCTTTCTTT

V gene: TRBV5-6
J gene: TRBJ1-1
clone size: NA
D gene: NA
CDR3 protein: CASSWGVPGEAFF
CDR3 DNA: TGTGCCAGCAGCTGGGGAGTACCGGGGGAAGCTTTCTTT

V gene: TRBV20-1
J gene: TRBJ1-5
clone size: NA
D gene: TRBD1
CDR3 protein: CSASGPQGLYSNQPQHF
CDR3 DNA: TGCAGTGCTAGTGGTCCACAGGGGCTATACTCCAATCAGCCCCAGCATTTT

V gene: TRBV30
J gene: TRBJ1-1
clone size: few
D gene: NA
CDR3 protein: CAWTRPAGNTEAFF
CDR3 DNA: TGTGCCTGGACCCGTCCCGCAGGGAACACTGAAGCTTTCTTT

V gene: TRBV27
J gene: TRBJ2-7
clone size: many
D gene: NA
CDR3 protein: CASSSGPGSYEQYF
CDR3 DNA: TGTGCCAGCAGTTCCGGACCGGGCTCCTACGAGCAGTACTTC

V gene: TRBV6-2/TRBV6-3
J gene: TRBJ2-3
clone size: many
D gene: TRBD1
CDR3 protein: CASSAGTGWTDTQYF
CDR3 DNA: TGTGCCAGCAGTGCCGGGACAGGGTGGACAGATACGCAGTATTTT

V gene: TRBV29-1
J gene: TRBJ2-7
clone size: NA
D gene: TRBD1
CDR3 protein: CSVDSGQGAYEQYF
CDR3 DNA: TGCAGCGTTGACAGTGGACAGGGGGCTTACGAGCAGTACTTC

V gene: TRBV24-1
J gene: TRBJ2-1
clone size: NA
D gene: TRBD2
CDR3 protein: CAPNEIAGLRNEQFF
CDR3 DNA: TGTGCCCCCAATGAGATAGCGGGCCTGAGGAATGAGCAGTTCTTC

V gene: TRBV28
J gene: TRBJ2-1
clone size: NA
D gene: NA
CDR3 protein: CASSPQTIGSYNEQFF
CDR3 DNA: TGTGCCAGCAGTCCCCAGACGATCGGGTCCTACAATGAGCAGTTCTTC

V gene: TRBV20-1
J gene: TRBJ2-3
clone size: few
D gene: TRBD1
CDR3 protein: CSASSGTGTDTQYF
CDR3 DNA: TGCAGTGCGAGCTCCGGGACAGGGACAGATACGCAGTATTTT

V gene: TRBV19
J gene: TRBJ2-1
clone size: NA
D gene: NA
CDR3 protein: CASSVAWSSNNEQFF
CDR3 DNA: TGTGCCAGTAGCGTGGCTTGGAGTTCAAACAATGAGCAGTTCTTC

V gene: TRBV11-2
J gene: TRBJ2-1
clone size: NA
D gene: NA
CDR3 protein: CASSVPRVVDYNEQFF
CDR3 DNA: TGTGCCAGCAGCGTACCCAGGGTAGTAGACTACAATGAGCAGTTCTTC

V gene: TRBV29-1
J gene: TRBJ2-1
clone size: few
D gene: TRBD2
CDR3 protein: CSVYGTSGTYNEQFF
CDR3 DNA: TGCAGCGTTTATGGGACTAGCGGGACCTACAATGAGCAGTTCTTC

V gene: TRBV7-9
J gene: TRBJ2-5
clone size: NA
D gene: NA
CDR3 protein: CASSLRTGPQETQYF
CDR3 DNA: TGTGCCAGCAGCTTACGGACCGGACCACAAGAGACCCAGTACTTC

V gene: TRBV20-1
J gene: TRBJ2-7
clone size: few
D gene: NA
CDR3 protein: CSARVGRDEQYF
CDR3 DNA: TGCAGTGCTAGAGTGGGCAGGGACGAGCAGTACTTC

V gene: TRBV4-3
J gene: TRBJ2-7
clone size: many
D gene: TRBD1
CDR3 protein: CASSYGTGAYEQYF
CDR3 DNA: TGCGCCAGCAGCTACGGGACAGGAGCTTACGAGCAGTACTTC

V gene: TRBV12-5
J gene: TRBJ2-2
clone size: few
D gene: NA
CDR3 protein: CASGLRAGELFF
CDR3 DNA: TGTGCTAGTGGTTTGAGGGCCGGGGAGCTGTTTTTT

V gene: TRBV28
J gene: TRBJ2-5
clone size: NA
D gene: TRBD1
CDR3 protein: CASTTGGWSETQYF
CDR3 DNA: TGTGCCAGCACCACAGGGGGCTGGAGCGAGACCCAGTACTTC

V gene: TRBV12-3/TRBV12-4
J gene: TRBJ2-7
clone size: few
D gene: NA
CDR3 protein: CASSFNGAEQYF
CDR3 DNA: TGTGCCAGCAGTTTTAATGGGGCCGAGCAGTACTTC

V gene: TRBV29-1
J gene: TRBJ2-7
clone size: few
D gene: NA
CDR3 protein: CSVHRDNSYEQYF
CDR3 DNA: TGCAGCGTGCATCGGGACAACTCCTACGAGCAGTACTTC

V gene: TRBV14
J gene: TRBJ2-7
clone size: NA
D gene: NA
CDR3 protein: CASSQVRGLHSVEQYF
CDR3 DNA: TGTGCCAGCAGCCAAGTTCGGGGACTCCACTCGGTCGAGCAGTACTTC

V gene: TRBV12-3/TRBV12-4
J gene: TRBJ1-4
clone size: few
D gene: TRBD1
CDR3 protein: CASSLDRGQEKLFF
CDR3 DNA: TGTGCCAGCAGTCTTGACAGGGGGCAGGAAAAACTGTTTTTT

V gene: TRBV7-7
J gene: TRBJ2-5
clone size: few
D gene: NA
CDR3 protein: CASSLYAGRAEETQYF
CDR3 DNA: TGTGCCAGCAGCTTATATGCAGGCAGGGCCGAAGAGACCCAGTACTTC